The T cell receptor beta chain described here comes from a study of T-cell memory formation after mild COVID-19 (dated by TCRdb to 2020 to 2022). About the investigation overall: Most TCR sequence clusters were specific to one of the two donors. The cohort was made up of two young adult volunteers, one female and one male, who were previously healthy. Longitudinal TCRalpha and TCRbeta repertoire sequencing tracked T-cell clones expanding and contracting after mild COVID-19 in two donors. The investigation overall reported the following: Contracting CD4+ clones turned up mainly in the CM and EM memory subsets, whereas EMRA was where CD8+ clones were enriched. SARS-CoV-2 specificity of the second-wave clones peaking on day 37 was not confirmed. From day 15 to 85, contracting clones showed balanced CD4/CD8 phenotypes, whereas a second wave of clones that expanded from day 15 to 37 leaned towards CD4+. The study covered only a couple of mild cases, and larger cohorts including severe cases with pre-infection samples were considered necessary. Some responding clones were detected in pre-infection memory, suggesting pre-existing cross-reactive memory T cells joined the SARS-CoV-2 response.

The germline V gene gives CDR1 as KGHSH and CDR2 as LQKENI. The CDR3 has 16 amino acids, counting the end cysteine and phenylalanine. Only CDR3 DNA is held: 48 bases, read in frame from base 1. V was cut back by 1 base and J by 9 bases, leaving a gap of 21 bases between them. The sequencing machine was an Illumina NovaSeq 6000. TCRalpha and TCRbeta cDNA libraries were constructed by 5'RACE with constant-segment primers, with sample barcodes and unique molecular identifiers being introduced. Trizol reagent was used to extract RNA from every sample. Library amplification was performed in two PCR steps, and a second sample barcode and Illumina TruSeq adapters were introduced in the second step. Libraries were sequenced on an Illumina NovaSeq with 2 x 150 bp paired-end reads. The original methods were these. The reads were demultiplexed and collapsed into UMI-guided consensus sequences using migec v1.2.7. Using mixcr v2.1.11, UMI consensuses were aligned to TRA and TRB V and J templates and then assembled into clonotypes. Clonotypes were classified as expanded or contracted when called significant by both edgeR and NoisET, with noise models trained on biological replicates. edgeR calls used a false discovery rate-adjusted p below 0.01 and a log2 fold-change threshold of 1. PCA with hierarchical clustering of max-normalized trajectories of the 1000 most abundant clonotypes was used as exploratory dynamics analysis. Separately sequenced CD4+ and CD8+ repertoires were used to assign a CD4 or CD8 phenotype to each responding clone. In TCRdb, the public reads were trimmed at Q25 with fastp and aligned with MiXCR, with productive beta chains retained. One record per CDR3 amino acid sequence lists the most common genes and DNA. The V and J calls and clone size are TCRdb's, not the authors'. For this sample there are 400,000 to 450,000 distinct CDR3 sequences; roughly 17% appear just once. In total, the top ten clones hold about a fifth of the sample.

PBMCs were isolated by Ficoll-Paque density gradient centrifugation. Worth noting for this clonotype: The antigen it recognizes is unknown. Per-base quality was not reported, and no clone a single base away is much larger than it.

Source material: PBMCs or a T cell subset sorted from them (not recorded which). The rearranged chain carries TRBV18 and TRBJ1-1; the D gene is perhaps TRBD1, from 5 matching bases. This clonotype was sampled from a man younger than 35 who had mild COVID-19 (a few samples of this study predate the infection). The sample titles of this study are shuffled in the database, so cell type and time point are left out; the donor was told from shared clones. The nucleotides read TGTGCCAGCTCACCACGGACGCAGACAGTTGGAGAAAAAGCTTTCTTT. Its coded protein is CASSPRTQTVGEKAFF.